Listed below are T cell receptor beta chains from one sample, sequenced in a study of identical twins. Each CDR3 protein gets one entry after TCRdb re-called the 5' RACE reads with MiXCR. The repertoire consists of 1.5 million or so distinct CDR3 sequences, with around a third occurring once and the leading ten covering 0.25% to 0.3%. Sample: cord blood. Receptors were obtained from a newborn girl in good health. Each CDR3 is given with its conserved first and last residue. The D gene is left open where the match is weak. The size entry is marked missing in some rows and otherwise reads once, few, many or a size class.

>TRBV2|TRBJ2-1|-|-
CASSVEGSLRGNEQFF
TGTGCCAGCAGTGTAGAGGGCAGCCTCCGGGGGAATGAGCAGTTCTTC
>TRBV7-2|TRBJ2-7|once|TRBD2
CASSLRGTSGRRSYEQYF
TGTGCCAGCAGCTTAAGGGGCACTAGCGGGAGACGGTCCTACGAGCAGTACTTC
>TRBV2|TRBJ2-1|few|TRBD2
CASSPSGGGSPMQFF
TGTGCCAGCAGCCCTTCTGGGGGGGGATCACCAATGCAGTTCTTC
>TRBV5-6|TRBJ2-3|-|TRBD2
CASSPATSGVRDTQYF
TGTGCCAGCAGCCCGGCTACTAGCGGGGTTAGGGATACGCAGTATTTT
>TRBV7-2|TRBJ2-2|-|-
CASSLTHLTSTGELFF
TGTGCCAGCAGCTTAACCCACTTAACGAGCACCGGGGAGCTGTTTTTT
>TRBV28|TRBJ1-5|-|-
CASKSGYSNQPQHF
TGTGCCAGCAAGTCAGGTTATAGCAATCAGCCCCAGCATTTT
>TRBV9|TRBJ2-7|many|-
CASSRPHDEQYF
TGTGCCAGCAGCAGGCCACACGACGAGCAGTACTTC
>TRBV25-1|TRBJ2-7|many|-
CASSDKLQGDEQYF
TGTGCCAGCAGTGACAAGTTGCAGGGTGACGAGCAGTACTTC
>TRBV6-1|TRBJ2-1|few|TRBD2
CASSESRTSVRNEQFF
TGTGCCAGCAGTGAATCCAGGACTAGTGTAAGGAATGAGCAGTTCTTC
>TRBV25-1|TRBJ1-5|-|-
CASSGVGPQHF
TGTGCCAGCAGTGGCGTTGGGCCCCAGCATTTT
>TRBV27|TRBJ2-1|few|-
CASSLGEIPTYNEQFF
TGTGCCAGCAGTTTAGGAGAGATACCCACCTACAATGAGCAGTTCTTC
>TRBV7-2|TRBJ2-2|-|TRBD2
CASSRTSGVYTGELFF
TGTGCCAGCAGCAGGACTAGCGGGGTTTATACCGGGGAGCTGTTTTTT
>TRBV6-1|TRBJ2-7|few|TRBD2
CASSEAGTSGSYEQYF
TGTGCCAGCAGTGAAGCGGGGACTAGCGGGAGCTACGAGCAGTACTTC
>TRBV29-1|TRBJ2-1|few|TRBD2
CSVGWVAGNNEQFF
TGCAGCGTTGGGTGGGTAGCGGGAAACAATGAGCAGTTCTTC
>TRBV10-3|TRBJ1-2|-|TRBD1
CANGTGGSYGYTF
TGTGCCAACGGGACAGGGGGCTCATATGGCTACACCTTC
>TRBV20-1|TRBJ2-7|-|TRBD1
CSARDLDRSSYEQYF
TGCAGTGCTAGAGATCTGGACAGGAGCTCCTACGAGCAGTACTTC
>TRBV27|TRBJ1-2|-|TRBD1
CASTRDSQVPYYGYTF
TGTGCCAGCACCCGGGACAGCCAGGTCCCTTACTATGGCTACACCTTC
>TRBV25-1|TRBJ2-1|-|TRBD2
CASSYGLGAEQFF
TGTGCCAGCAGCTATGGACTAGGGGCTGAGCAGTTCTTC
>TRBV5-1|TRBJ1-1|-|-
CASSLTGGLMNTEAFF
TGCGCCAGCAGCTTGACCGGAGGGTTGATGAACACTGAAGCTTTCTTT